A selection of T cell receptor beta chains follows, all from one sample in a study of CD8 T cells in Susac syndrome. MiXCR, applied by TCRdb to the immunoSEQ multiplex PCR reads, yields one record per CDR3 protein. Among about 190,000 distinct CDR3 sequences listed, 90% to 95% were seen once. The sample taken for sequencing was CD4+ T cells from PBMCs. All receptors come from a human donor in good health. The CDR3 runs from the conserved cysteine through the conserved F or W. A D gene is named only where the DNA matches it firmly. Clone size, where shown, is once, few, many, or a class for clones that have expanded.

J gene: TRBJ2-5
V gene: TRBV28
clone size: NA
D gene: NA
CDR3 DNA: TGTGCCAGCAGTTTATTCGTCCCCTGGGCCCAAGAGACCCAGTACTTC
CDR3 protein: CASSLFVPWAQETQYF

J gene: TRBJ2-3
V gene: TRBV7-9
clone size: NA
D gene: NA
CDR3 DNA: TGTGCCAGCAGCCGTTCAGATACGCAGTATTTT
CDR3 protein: CASSRSDTQYF

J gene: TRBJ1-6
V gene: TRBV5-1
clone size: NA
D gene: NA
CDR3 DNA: TGCGCCAGCAGCTTGGAGGTGACAGACTCACCCCTCCACTTT
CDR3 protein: CASSLEVTDSPLHF

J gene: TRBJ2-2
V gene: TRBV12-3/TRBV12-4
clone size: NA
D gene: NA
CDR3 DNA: TGTGCCAGCAGTTTATCACGGGGCGCCGGGGAGCTGTTTTTT
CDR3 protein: CASSLSRGAGELFF

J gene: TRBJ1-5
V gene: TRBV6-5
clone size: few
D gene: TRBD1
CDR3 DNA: TGTGCCAGCAGTCGAGACAGGGTTAGCAATCAGCCCCAGCATTTT
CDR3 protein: CASSRDRVSNQPQHF

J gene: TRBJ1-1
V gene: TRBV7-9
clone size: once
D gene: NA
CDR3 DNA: TGTGCCAGCAGCTTGTGGGACGCTGAAGCTTTCTTT
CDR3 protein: CASSLWDAEAFF

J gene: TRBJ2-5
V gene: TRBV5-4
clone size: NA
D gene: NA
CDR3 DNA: TGTGCCAGCAGCTGGGCGGGGGCCCGGGAGACCCAGTACTTC
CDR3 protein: CASSWAGARETQYF

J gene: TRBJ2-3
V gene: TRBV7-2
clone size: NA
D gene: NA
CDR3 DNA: TGTGCCAGCCGTTCAGCCCGGGGCAGGGCCAAGACAGATACGCAGTATTTT
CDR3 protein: CASRSARGRAKTDTQYF

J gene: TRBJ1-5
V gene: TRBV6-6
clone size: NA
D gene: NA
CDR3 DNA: TGTGCCAGCACCATTACAAAGGGGAGCAATCAGCCCCAGCATTTT
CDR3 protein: CASTITKGSNQPQHF

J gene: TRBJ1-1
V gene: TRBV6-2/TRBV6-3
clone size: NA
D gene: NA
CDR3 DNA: TGTGCCAGCGTGAACAGGTTACCTTTGAACACTGAAGCTTTCTTT
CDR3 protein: CASVNRLPLNTEAFF

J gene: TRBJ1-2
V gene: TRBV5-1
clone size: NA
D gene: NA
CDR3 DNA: TGCGCCAGCAGGCTGGATACAGTATTGGATAACTATGGCTACACCTTC
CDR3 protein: CASRLDTVLDNYGYTF

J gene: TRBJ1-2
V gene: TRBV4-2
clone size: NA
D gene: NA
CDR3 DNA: TGTGCCAGCAGCCAGGCCCTTAGTGGGGGAAGCTATGGCTACACCTTC
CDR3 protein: CASSQALSGGSYGYTF

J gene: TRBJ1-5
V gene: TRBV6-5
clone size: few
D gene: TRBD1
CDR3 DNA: TGTGCCAGCAGTCGAGGGGGCGTTCAGCCCCAGCATTTT
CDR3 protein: CASSRGGVQPQHF

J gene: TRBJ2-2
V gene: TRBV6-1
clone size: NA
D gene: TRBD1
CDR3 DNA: TGTGCCAGCAGTCGAGGACAGGGGGATGCGAACACCGGGGAGCTGTTTTTT
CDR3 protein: CASSRGQGDANTGELFF

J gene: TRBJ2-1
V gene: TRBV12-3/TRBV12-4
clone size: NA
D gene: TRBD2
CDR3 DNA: TGTGCCAGCAGTCGCGGGACTAGCGTTTACCCGAATGAGCAGTTCTTC
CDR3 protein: CASSRGTSVYPNEQFF

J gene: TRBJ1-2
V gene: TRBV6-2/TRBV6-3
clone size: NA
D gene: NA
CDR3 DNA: TGTGCCAGCACCGCTCCGGGACCGGTCTATGGCTACACCTTC
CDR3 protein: CASTAPGPVYGYTF

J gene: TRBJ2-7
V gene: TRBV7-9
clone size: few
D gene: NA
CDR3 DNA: TGTGCCAGCAGCCCTGGGGATAGCAGGAACGAGCAGTACTTC
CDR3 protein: CASSPGDSRNEQYF

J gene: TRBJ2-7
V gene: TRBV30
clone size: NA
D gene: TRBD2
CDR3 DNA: TGTGCCTGGAGTCCCGGGACTAGCTCCTACGAGCAGTACTTC
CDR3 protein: CAWSPGTSSYEQYF

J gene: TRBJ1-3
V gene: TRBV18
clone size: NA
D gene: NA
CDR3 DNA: TGTGCCAGCTCACCAATGGCGAACAGGCTATACGGAAACACCATATATTTT
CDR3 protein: CASSPMANRLYGNTIYF

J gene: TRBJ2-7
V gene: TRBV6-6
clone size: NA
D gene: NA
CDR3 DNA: TGTGCCAGCAGTTCCGCTTCCTACGAGCAGTACTTC
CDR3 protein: CASSSASYEQYF

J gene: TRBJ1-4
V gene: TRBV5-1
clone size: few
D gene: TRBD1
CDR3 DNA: TGCGCCAGCAGCTTCACAGGGGGCACACAAAAACTGTTTTTT
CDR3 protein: CASSFTGGTQKLFF

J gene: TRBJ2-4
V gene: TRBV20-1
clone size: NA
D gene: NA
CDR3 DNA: TGCAGTGCCAAGGCCGGTTTTGACAAAAACATTCAGTACTTC
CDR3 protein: CSAKAGFDKNIQYF

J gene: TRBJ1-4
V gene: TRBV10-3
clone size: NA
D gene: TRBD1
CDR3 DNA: TGTGCCATCAGTGAGTCGAACAGGGGAGGTGAAAAACTGTTTTTT
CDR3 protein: CAISESNRGGEKLFF

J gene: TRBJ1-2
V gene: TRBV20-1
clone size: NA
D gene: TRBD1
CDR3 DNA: TGCAGTGCTAGGCCCCGGACAGGGTCCTACACCTTC
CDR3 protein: CSARPRTGSYTF

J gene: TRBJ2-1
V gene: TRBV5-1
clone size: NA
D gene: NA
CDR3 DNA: TGCGCCAGCAGCTTTTCGGCAGGGTCCTACAATGAGCAGTTCTTC
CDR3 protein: CASSFSAGSYNEQFF

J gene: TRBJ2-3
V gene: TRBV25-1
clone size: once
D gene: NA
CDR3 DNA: TGTGCCAGCAGTGTTGGGGTCAGCACAGATACGCAGTATTTT
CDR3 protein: CASSVGVSTDTQYF

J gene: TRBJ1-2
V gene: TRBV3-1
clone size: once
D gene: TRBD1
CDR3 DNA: TGTGCCAGCAGCCAAGGGGGACAGGGGACCTATGGCTACACCTTC
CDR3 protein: CASSQGGQGTYGYTF

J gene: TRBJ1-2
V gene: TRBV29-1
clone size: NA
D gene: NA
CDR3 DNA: TGCAGCGTGCGACGGCATTGGACACCAGGTGCCTATGGCTACACCTTC
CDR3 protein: CSVRRHWTPGAYGYTF

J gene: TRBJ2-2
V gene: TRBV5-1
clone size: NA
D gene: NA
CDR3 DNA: TGCGCCAGCAGCCAAGGGGGGCGCTGGGAGCTGTTTTTT
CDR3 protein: CASSQGGRWELFF

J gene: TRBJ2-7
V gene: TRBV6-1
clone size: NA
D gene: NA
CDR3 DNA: TGTGCCAGCAGTCCCCTACAGGGCAACTCCGAGCAGTACTTC
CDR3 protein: CASSPLQGNSEQYF

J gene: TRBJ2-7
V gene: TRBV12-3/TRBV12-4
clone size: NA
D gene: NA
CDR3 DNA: TGTGCCAGCAGTACGGGACACTCATCCTACGAGCAGTACTTC
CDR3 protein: CASSTGHSSYEQYF

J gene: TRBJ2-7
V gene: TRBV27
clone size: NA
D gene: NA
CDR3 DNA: TGTGCCAGCAGTACAACCGGGACACACTCCTACGAGCAGTACTTC
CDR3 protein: CASSTTGTHSYEQYF

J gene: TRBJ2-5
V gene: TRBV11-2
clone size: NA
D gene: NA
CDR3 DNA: TGTGCCAGCAGCTTAGCCCCACTAACAGAGACCCAGTACTTC
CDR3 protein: CASSLAPLTETQYF

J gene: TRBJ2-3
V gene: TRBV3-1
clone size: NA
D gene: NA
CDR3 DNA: TGTGCCAGCGTAGGAGCCCTCACAGATACGCAGTATTTT
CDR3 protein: CASVGALTDTQYF

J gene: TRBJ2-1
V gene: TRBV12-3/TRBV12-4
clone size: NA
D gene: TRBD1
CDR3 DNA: TGTGCCAGCAGGGGACAGGGAAGTTACAATGAGCAGTTCTTC
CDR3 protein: CASRGQGSYNEQFF

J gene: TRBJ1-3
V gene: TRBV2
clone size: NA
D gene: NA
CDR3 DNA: TGTGCCAGCAGTGAACAGGGTTGGGGAAACACCATATATTTT
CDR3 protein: CASSEQGWGNTIYF

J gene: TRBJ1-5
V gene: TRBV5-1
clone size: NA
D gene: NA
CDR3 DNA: TGCGCCAGCAGCCTCGAGGGGGGGAATAGCAATCAGCCCCAGCATTTT
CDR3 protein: CASSLEGGNSNQPQHF

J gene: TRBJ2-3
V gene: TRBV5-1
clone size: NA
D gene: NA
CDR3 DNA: TGCGCCAGCAGCTCGGCGGGGAACACAGATACGCAGTATTTT
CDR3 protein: CASSSAGNTDTQYF

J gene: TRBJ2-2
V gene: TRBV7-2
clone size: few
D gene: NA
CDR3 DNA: TGTGCCAGCAGCTTAGGAACCGGGGAGCTGTTTTTT
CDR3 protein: CASSLGTGELFF

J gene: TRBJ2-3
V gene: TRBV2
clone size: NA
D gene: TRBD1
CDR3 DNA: TGTGCCAGCAGTGAAGACAGGGGGCAAGATACGCAGTATTTT
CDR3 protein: CASSEDRGQDTQYF

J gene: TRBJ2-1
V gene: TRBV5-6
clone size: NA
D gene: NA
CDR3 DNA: TGTGCCAGCAGCCGCCATGGTGAGCAGTTCTTC
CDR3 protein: CASSRHGEQFF

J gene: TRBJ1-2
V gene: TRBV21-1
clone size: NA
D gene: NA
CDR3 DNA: TGTGCCAGCACCCTGATCTTCACAGGGGAGAATGGCTACACCTTC
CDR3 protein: CASTLIFTGENGYTF

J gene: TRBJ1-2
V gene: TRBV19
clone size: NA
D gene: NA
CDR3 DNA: TGTGCCAGTAGTATCGGATTGACCCTGGGGAACTATGGCTACACCTTC
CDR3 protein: CASSIGLTLGNYGYTF

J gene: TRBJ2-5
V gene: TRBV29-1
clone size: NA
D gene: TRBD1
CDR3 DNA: TGCAGCGTTGAAGATATTGGACAGGGGGCACAGGAGACCCAGTACTTC
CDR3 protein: CSVEDIGQGAQETQYF

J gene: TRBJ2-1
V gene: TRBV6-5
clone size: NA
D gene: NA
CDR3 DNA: TGTGCCAGCAGTTACTCCCGGACTTCCCTTGTGATTGGTCGGAATGAGCAGTTCTTC
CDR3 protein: CASSYSRTSLVIGRNEQFF

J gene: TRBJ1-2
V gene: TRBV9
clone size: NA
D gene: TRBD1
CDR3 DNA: TGTGCCAGCAGCTCGGGGGGGGGACAGCTCTATGGCTACACCTTC
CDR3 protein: CASSSGGGQLYGYTF

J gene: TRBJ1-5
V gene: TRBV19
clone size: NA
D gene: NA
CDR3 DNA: TGTGCCAGTACTACAGTGTATAGCAATCAGCCCCAGCATTTT
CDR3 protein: CASTTVYSNQPQHF

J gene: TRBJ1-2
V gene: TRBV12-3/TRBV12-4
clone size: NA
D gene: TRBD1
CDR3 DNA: TGTGCCAGCAGCTTGACAGGGGACTATGGCTACACCTTC
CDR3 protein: CASSLTGDYGYTF

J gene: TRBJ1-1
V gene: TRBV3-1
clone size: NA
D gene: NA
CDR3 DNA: TGTGCCAGCACAGGGGTGAACACTGAAGCTTTCTTT
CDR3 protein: CASTGVNTEAFF

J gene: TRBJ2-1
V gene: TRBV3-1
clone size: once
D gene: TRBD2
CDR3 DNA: TGTGCCAGCAGCCATATAGCGGGGGGGACCTCCTACAATGAGCAGTTCTTC
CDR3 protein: CASSHIAGGTSYNEQFF

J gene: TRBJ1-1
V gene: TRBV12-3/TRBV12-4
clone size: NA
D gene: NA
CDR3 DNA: TGTGCCAGCAGTAATGGGGCTGAAGCTTTCTTT
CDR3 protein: CASSNGAEAFF

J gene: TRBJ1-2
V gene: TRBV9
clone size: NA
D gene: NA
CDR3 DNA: TGTGCCAGCAGCGAGGCAGGAAGGTATGGCTACACCTTC
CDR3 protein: CASSEAGRYGYTF

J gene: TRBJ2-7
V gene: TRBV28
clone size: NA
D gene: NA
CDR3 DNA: TGTGCCAGCAGTCCCGGCCCTTCCTACGAGCAGTACTTC
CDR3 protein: CASSPGPSYEQYF